This T cell receptor beta chain was sequenced for a study of somatic mutations in cytotoxic T cells in rheumatoid arthritis. Trimming at V came to 10 bases and at J to 14 bases, leaving 14 bases not matched to a gene. Germline V lookup: CDR1 SEHNR, CDR2 FQNEAQ (reference sequence). The CDR3 is 12 amino acids. The protocol was immunoSEQ multiplex PCR, while the TCRdb copy is restricted to in-frame clones and leaves out a portion. The table has about 20,000 clones, 85% seen once. Input material: CD8+ T cells sorted from blood. The TCR was taken from a woman in her thirties or forties with rheumatoid arthritis. This sequence joins TRBV7-9 and TRBJ1-1, with 9 bases matching TRBD1. CDR3 protein: CATEEVGTGLFF. In nucleotides, the CDR3 is TGTGCCACCGAAGAGGTGGGGACAGGGTTATTCTTT.